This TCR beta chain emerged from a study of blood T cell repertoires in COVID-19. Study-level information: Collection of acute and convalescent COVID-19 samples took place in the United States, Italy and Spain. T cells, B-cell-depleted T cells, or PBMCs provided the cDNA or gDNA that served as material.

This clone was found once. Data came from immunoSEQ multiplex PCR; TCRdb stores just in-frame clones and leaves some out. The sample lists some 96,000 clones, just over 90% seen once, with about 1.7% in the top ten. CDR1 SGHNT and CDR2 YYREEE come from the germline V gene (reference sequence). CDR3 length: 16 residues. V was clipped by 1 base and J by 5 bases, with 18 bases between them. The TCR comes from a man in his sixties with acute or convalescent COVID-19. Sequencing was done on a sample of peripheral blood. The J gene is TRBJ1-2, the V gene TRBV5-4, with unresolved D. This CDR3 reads CASSLISLSRNYGYTF. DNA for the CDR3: TGTGCCAGCAGCTTGATTAGTCTCTCCAGGAATTATGGCTACACCTTC. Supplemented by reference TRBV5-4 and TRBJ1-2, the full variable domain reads ETGVTQSPTHLIKTRGQQVTLRCSSQSGHNTVSWYQQALGQGPQFIFQYYREEENGRGNFPPRFSGLQFPNYSSELNVNALELDDSALYLCASSLISLSRNYGYTFGSGTRLTVV.